This TCR beta chain comes out of a study of cytomegalovirus exposure and HLA in healthy donors. Whole-study results and caveats: Across donors, most TCRs were seen rarely, yet some public ones were widespread. Further analysis, carried out later, found HLA-associated TCR beta chains more clonally expanded than equally common other chains.

The CDR3 has 14 residues. CDR1 is SGDLS, CDR2 YYNGEE, per germline. Germline trimming cut 3 bases from V and 2 bases from J; bases unmatched to any gene: 1. Turning to this clone: The antigen remains undetermined.

In nominal health when sampled, donors likely had unrecorded immune exposures nonetheless. Researchers ran the PCR with 60 Vbeta and 13 Jbeta primers. The assay was immunoSEQ multiplex PCR, and TCRdb's table has in-frame clones only and misses some. The sample includes 150,000 to 200,000 clones, around four fifths of them seen just once. Sequencing used PBMCs. The source of this sequence is a man aged 18 to 29 in good health and CMV-seropositive. This chain connects TRBV9 to TRBJ2-1, with 8 bases identical to TRBD2. The CDR3 sequence is CASSGSGTYNEQFF. CDR3 sequence (DNA): TGTGCCAGCAGCGGTAGCGGGACCTACAATGAGCAGTTCTTC.